This T cell receptor beta chain comes out of a study of T cell repertoires in cytomegalovirus infection (dated by TCRdb to about 2019). Regarding the research as a whole: Peptide stimulations targeted recently identified HLA-C-restricted CMV epitopes, whose presentation resists viral immunomodulation, together with well-studied HLA-B-restricted epitopes. Donor HLA type was relevant to the analysis, because carriage of CMV infection together with the matching HLA type was indicated by public TCR beta signatures. Points the paper makes about the study in general: Carriers of CMV infection plus the relevant HLA type were discriminated by the cumulative frequency of public TCR beta family members in the study cohort and in an independent roughly 340-donor cohort. The ex vivo response was dominated by HLA-C-restricted CMV-specific TCR beta clonotypes, which also provided the single most frequent clonotype in two of eight donors.

The treatment or condition label for this specimen denotes: in vitro stimulation with specific CMV peptide epitopes to enrich CMV-specific T cells. Its CDR3 holds 17 amino acids, cysteine through phenylalanine. Solely the CDR3 DNA is kept, with 51 bases framed from the first base. Reading the germline V gene gives CDR1 MNHNS and CDR2 SASEGT. Trimming accounts for 6 bases at V and 0 bases at J, while the number of junction bases matched to no gene is 12. Sequencing relied on an Illumina HiSeq 1500. TCRdb reworked the public reads: Q25 trimming with fastp, MiXCR clone assembly, productive beta chains retained. All rows with the same CDR3 protein become a single entry with the most common DNA and genes. The sample data list fewer than 950,000 distinct CDR3 sequences, and about 30% of these were observed just once. Of the sample, 9.5% to 15% is held by the ten largest clones. Concerning this clonotype itself: Its antigen remains unidentified. A single base separates this from a much larger clone, so it may be a read error.

This sample comprised cultured CD8+ T cells from PBMCs, obtained from culture after CMV antigen stimulation. The chain uses TRBV6-1 and TRBJ1-1; the central 8 bases match TRBD1. The source of this sequence is a human donor in good health (CMV status not recorded). Some clones in this sample may be carry-over from other donors' samples. The CDR3 protein sequence reads: CASRPTQTGDMNTEAFF. The DNA reads as follows: TGTGCCAGCAGGCCCACCCAGACAGGGGATATGAACACTGAAGCTTTCTTT.